The 20 T cell receptor delta chains below were found in one sample sequenced in a study of gamma-delta T cells after stem cell transplantation. TCRdb reapplied CATT to the RT-PCR reads. Here the sample spans roughly 3,200 delta-chain clones, 5% being singletons. The sample comprised gamma-delta T cells. Every receptor here comes from a human donor. It is not recorded whose cells these are; they may come from a transplant donor.

Comment on this clone: The TCRdb protein comes from a much larger clone and disagrees with this DNA's translation at residue 9, likely due to a read error; the protein given here is derived from the DNA. V usage is TRDV2 and J usage is TRDJ1, with 9 positions matching TRDD3. Germline values: CDR1 GEAIGNYY, CDR2 EKD. CDR3 length equals 16 residues. V was clipped by 3 bases and J by 0 bases; unmatched bases: 7. The CDR3 region has the DNA TGTGCCTGTGACTTACTGGGGGACCTCAACACCGATAAACTCATCTTT. This codes for CACDLLGDLNTDKLIF.

This clone has a handful of counts. TCRdb attributes to this sequence the protein of a much larger clone, which differs from the DNA translation at residue 9; a read error is likely, and the protein displayed is translated from the DNA. The chain employs TRDV2 and TRDJ1, with 8 bases identical to TRDD3. The V and J ends lost 3 bases and 0 bases, in that order; junction bases with no gene match: 11. The CDR3 is made up of 17 amino acids. Germline values: CDR1 GEAIGNYY, CDR2 EKD. The CDR3 DNA sequence: TGTGCCTGTGACGCCTTACTGGGGGGTACGTACACCGATAAACTCATCTTT. It codes for CACDALLGGTYTDKLIF.

The chain combines TRDV2 with TRDJ1; 10 bases are shared with TRDD3. This CDR3 has 15 amino acids. Losses at the gene ends were 3 bases for V and 1 base for J; bases not matched to a gene: 4. Germline CDR1 is GEAIGNYY and CDR2 is EKD. DNA for the CDR3: TGTGCCTGTGACGTACTGGGGGATTCCACCGATAAACTCATCTTT. It yields the protein CACDVLGDSTDKLIF.

In its sample, this clone is medium-sized (0.01 to 0.1%). Different DNA sequences within this sample yield the same CDR3. This rearrangement joins TRDV2 to TRDJ1, with 8 bases identical to TRDD3. V lost 3 bases, J lost 0 bases, and 5 bases stayed unmatched. The V gene's germline CDR1 is GEAIGNYY and CDR2 EKD. The CDR3 is 15 residues long. CDR3 protein: CACDGLGDDTDKLIF. The CDR3 DNA is TGTGCCTGTGACGGTTTGGGGGATGACACCGATAAACTCATCTTT.

With regard to this clone: TCRdb pairs this DNA with a much larger clone's protein that differs at residue 4, likely a read error; the protein shown was translated from the DNA. The J gene is TRDJ1, the V gene TRDV2, with 9 bases lining up with TRDD3. The V gene's germline CDR1 is GEAIGNYY and CDR2 EKD. This CDR3 has 18 amino acids. In DNA form, the CDR3 reads TGTGCCTGTGGCACCCTTACTGGGGGAAACCATTACACCGATAAACTCATCTTT. Translation gives CACGTLTGGNHYTDKLIF.

This clone has more than one count but fewer than ten. Only one base separates this from a far larger clonotype, so it likely reflects a read error. Within the sample, other DNA sequences also encode this same CDR3. The chain employs TRDV2 and TRDJ1, with D unresolved. This CDR3 spans 14 amino acids. The germline gives CDR1 GEAIGNYY, CDR2 EKD. Here the CDR3 DNA reads TGTGCCTGCGACACACTTGAGAGCACCGATAAACTCATCTTT. As protein: CACDTLESTDKLIF.

Judged by abundance, this clone is medium-sized. At the DNA level, this CDR3 is encoded by other sequences in the same sample as well. J is TRDJ1 and V is TRDV2; 8 bases are a match to TRDD3. The CDR3 is 17 residues long. After removal of 3 bases from V and 3 bases from J, the junction contained 14 bases not matched to a gene. CDR1 and CDR2 (germline): GEAIGNYY, EKD. The CDR3 coding sequence is TGTGCCTGTGACTCTCTCATGGGGGATCGCATCGCCGATAAACTCATCTTT. This translates into CACDSLMGDRIADKLIF.

In its sample, this clone was seen a few times. The mismatch at residue 10 between this DNA's translation and the TCRdb protein of a much larger clone likely reflects a read error; the protein shown is translated from the DNA. The genes are TRDV2 and TRDJ1; 12 bases fit TRDD3. Trimming at V came to 7 bases and at J to 7 bases, leaving 9 bases not matched to a gene. Germline CDR1 is GEAIGNYY and CDR2 is EKD. The CDR3 spans 14 residues. The CDR3 region has the DNA TGTGCCTGCGATCGTCTGGGGGATACGTGTAAACTCATCTTT. This sequence encodes CACDRLGDTCKLIF.

Turning to this clone: A read error is the likely source, as a far larger clone sits one nucleotide away. This CDR3 is also generated by other DNA sequences in the sample. This rearrangement joins TRDV2 to TRDJ1; D perhaps matches TRDD3 (6 bases). The CDR3 is 14 residues long. Germline V gene sequence: CDR1 GEAIGNYY, CDR2 EKD. The CDR3 loop is CACDTVGGSGELIF. CDR3 nucleotide sequence: TGTGCCTGCGACACCGTGGGGGGGTCAGGTGAACTCATCTTT.

As regards this clone: The protein that TCRdb holds for this DNA derives from a much larger clone and differs from the translated DNA at residue 9, which likely indicates a read error; the protein shown here is translated from the DNA. The chain has TRDV2 and TRDJ1, with unresolved D. V gave up 0 bases and J gave up 0 bases, with 10 bases separating them. Germline CDR1 GEAIGNYY, CDR2 EKD. The CDR3 has 15 amino acids. DNA of the CDR3: TGTGCCTGTGACACCATTGGCCTTTACACCGATAAACTCATCTTT. This encodes CACDTIGLYTDKLIF.

This clone has just a few counts. The protein that TCRdb holds for this DNA derives from a much larger clone and differs from the translated DNA at residue 3, which likely indicates a read error; the protein shown here is translated from the DNA. CDR3 sequence: CARDEVYSGRLTDKLIF. The CDR3 nucleotides read TGTGCCCGTGACGAAGTATATTCTGGGCGATTAACCGATAAACTCATCTTT. J is TRDJ1 and V is TRDV2, with a tentative D call TRDD3 (5 bases). The CDR3 has 17 residues. Germline CDR1 GEAIGNYY, CDR2 EKD.

By frequency in the sample, this clone is large. The sample carries other DNA sequences with the same CDR3. The J gene is TRDJ1, the V gene TRDV2; D ambiguous. The CDR3 runs 14 residues. Trimming pared 0 bases from V and 0 bases from J, leaving 7 bases between. CDR1 GEAIGNYY and CDR2 EKD come from the germline V gene. CDR3 bases: TGTGCCTGTGACACCGTGGGCAACACCGATAAACTCATCTTT. This gives the protein CACDTVGNTDKLIF.

Regarding this clone: The protein in TCRdb stems from a much larger clone and differs at residue 4 from this DNA's translation, likely a read error; here the protein is translated from the DNA. The rearrangement links TRDV2 to TRDJ1; 8 bases map to TRDD3. The CDR3 has 17 residues. Germline V gene lookup returns CDR1 GEAIGNYY and CDR2 EKD. The J segment lost 1 base and the V segment lost 4 bases, leaving 13 bases of the junction unmatched. CDR3 coding DNA: TGTGCCTGTGAAACCCTACTGGGGGGACAACCCACCGATAAACTCATCTTT. Its protein product is CACETLLGGQPTDKLIF.

Ten or more counts support this clone. A much larger clone differs from this one at a single base, so this may be a read error. The sample contains more than one DNA sequence encoding this CDR3. This chain joins TRDV2 and TRDJ1, with 12 bases that match TRDD3. J lost 2 bases, V lost 3 bases, and 12 bases had no gene match. The CDR3 sequence is 18 residues long. The germline CDR1 and CDR2 sequences are GEAIGNYY and EKD. The CDR3 nucleotides are TGTGCCTGTGACGTCCTTACTGGGGGATACAGAATGACCGATAAACTCATCTTT. Its protein is CACDVLTGGYRMTDKLIF.

This clone appeared a few times. A read error likely explains this, since a far larger clone differs by one base. The chain couples TRDV2 to TRDJ3; D possibly corresponds to TRDD3 (5 bases). Trimming took 3 bases from V and 2 from J, leaving 25 bases between them. Germline V gene data show CDR1 as GEAIGNYY and CDR2 as EKD. The CDR3 totals 21 residues. CDR3 protein: CACDSVEGYTRPTWDTRQMFF. DNA of the CDR3: TGTGCCTGTGACTCCGTAGAGGGGTATACGCGACCCACCTGGGACACCCGACAGATGTTTTTC.

The sample holds a few counts of this clone. A far larger clone is one nucleotide away, so this likely arose from a read error. Different DNA sequences within this sample yield the same CDR3. This rearrangement joins TRDV2 to TRDJ3, with 8 bases aligning to TRDD3. CDR3 length: 22 residues. Germline V gives CDR1 GEAIGNYY, CDR2 EKD. V lost 1 base and J lost 1; bases outside the gene matches: 17. The CDR3 is CACDTVEYTGGAASWDTRQMFF. The CDR3 DNA follows: TGTGCCTGTGACACGGTCGAATATACTGGGGGTGCCGCGTCCTGGGACACCCGACAGATGTTTTTC.

The chain carries TRDV2 and TRDJ1; TRDD3 matches 8 bases. Germline CDR1 GEAIGNYY, CDR2 EKD. V lost 0 bases to trimming and J lost 2 bases; unmatched junction nucleotides: 13. CDR3 length: 18 residues. CDR3 DNA sequence: TGTGCCTGTGACACCGTCGACAAAACTGGGGGGTCAACCGATAAACTCATCTTT. This gives the protein CACDTVDKTGGSTDKLIF.

The chain joins TRDV2 to TRDJ1; 9 bases line up with TRDD3. Trimming removed 0 bases from V and 0 bases from J; junction bases left unmatched: 13. CDR3 length: 19 amino acids. The germline CDR1 and CDR2 sequences are GEAIGNYY and EKD. The CDR3 DNA is TGTGCCTGTGACACCACTGGGGGACCCTGGGGCATATACACCGATAAACTCATCTTT. Its protein is CACDTTGGPWGIYTDKLIF.

This clone has only a few counts. This sequence is one base from a far larger clone and is likely a read error. The rearrangement uses TRDV2 and TRDJ3; 7 bases match TRDD3. CDR1 is GEAIGNYY and CDR2 is EKD in the germline V gene. This CDR3 comprises 21 residues. V lost 1 base, J lost 2 bases, and 16 bases stayed unmatched. CDR3 in DNA: TGTGCCTGTGACACAGCAGGGGGATGCCCCAGCACCACCTGGGACACCCGACAGATGTTTTTC. Protein sequence: CACDTAGGCPSTTWDTRQMFF.

As for this clone: A read error likely explains this, since a far larger clone differs by one base. In the same sample, other DNA sequences code for this CDR3. The rearrangement uses TRDV2 and TRDJ1; TRDD3 agrees at 9 bases. The V gene's germline CDR1 is GEAIGNYY and CDR2 EKD. V lost 0 bases to trimming and J lost 0 bases; unmatched junction nucleotides: 10. The CDR3 spans 18 residues. The CDR3 nucleotides read TGTGCCTGTGACACCGTACTGGGGGACCCTACATACACCGATAAACTCATCTTT. Protein product: CACDTVLGDPTYTDKLIF.